These T cell receptor beta chains were read from a single sample in a study of cytomegalovirus exposure and HLA in healthy donors. Profiling relied on immunoSEQ multiplex PCR, and the TCRdb table lists in-frame clones only, not all of them. The sample carries fewer than 130,000 clones, about 80% recorded once. Sequenced: PBMCs. The receptor set was obtained from a female donor in good health and CMV-seropositive. Both conserved end residues are part of each CDR3. The order of the fields is V gene, clone size, J gene, D gene, CDR3 protein, CDR3 DNA. A D gene is named only where the DNA matches it firmly. The listing skips clone size in some rows; elsewhere it reads once, few, many or a size class.

V: TRBV6-5; size: few; J: TRBJ1-2; D: .; CDR3: CASSYSRKGRSGYTF; DNA: TGTGCCAGCAGTTACTCGAGAAAAGGAAGGAGTGGCTACACCTTC
V: TRBV18; size: once; J: TRBJ2-7; D: .; CDR3: CASSTGSYEQYF; DNA: TGTGCCAGCTCCACAGGTTCCTACGAGCAGTACTTC
V: TRBV7-6; size: few; J: TRBJ1-3; D: .; CDR3: CASSLTPSGGNTIYF; DNA: TGTGCCAGCAGCTTAACTCCATCAGGGGGAAACACCATATATTTT
V: TRBV27; size: .; J: TRBJ1-4; D: .; CDR3: CASSARVPSEKLFF; DNA: TGTGCCAGCAGTGCCCGGGTACCGAGTGAAAAACTGTTTTTT
V: TRBV19; size: .; J: TRBJ2-7; D: TRBD1; CDR3: CASSDRGVSYEQYF; DNA: TGTGCCAGTTCGGACAGGGGAGTATCCTACGAGCAGTACTTC
V: TRBV15; size: .; J: TRBJ2-5; D: TRBD2; CDR3: CATSRDPSGRGETQYF; DNA: TGTGCCACCAGCAGAGACCCTAGCGGGAGAGGTGAGACCCAGTACTTC
V: TRBV6-5; size: .; J: TRBJ2-1; D: .; CDR3: CASRHTRTAHSEQFF; DNA: TGTGCCAGCAGGCATACCAGGACAGCGCACAGTGAGCAGTTCTTC
V: TRBV4-3; size: .; J: TRBJ2-1; D: TRBD1; CDR3: CASSQEAGQGPPYNEQFF; DNA: TGCGCCAGCAGCCAAGAAGCGGGACAGGGACCTCCCTACAATGAGCAGTTCTTC
V: TRBV4-1; size: few; J: TRBJ2-3; D: TRBD2; CDR3: CASSLGTSGVTDTQYF; DNA: TGCGCCAGCAGCCTTGGGACTAGCGGGGTCACAGATACGCAGTATTTT
V: TRBV14; size: .; J: TRBJ1-4; D: .; CDR3: CASSQEKGKGEKLFF; DNA: TGTGCCAGCAGCCAAGAAAAGGGGAAGGGTGAAAAACTGTTTTTT
V: TRBV29-1; size: .; J: TRBJ2-1; D: .; CDR3: CSYDRGLYNEQFF; DNA: TGCAGCTATGACAGGGGACTATACAATGAGCAGTTCTTC
V: TRBV6-6; size: .; J: TRBJ1-5; D: .; CDR3: CASSYNPYSNQPQHF; DNA: TGTGCCAGCAGTTACAACCCCTATAGCAATCAGCCCCAGCATTTT
V: TRBV28; size: .; J: TRBJ2-7; D: TRBD1; CDR3: CATIGDSYEQYF; DNA: TGTGCCACCATAGGGGACAGCTACGAGCAGTACTTC
V: TRBV11-3; size: .; J: TRBJ2-3; D: .; CDR3: CASSDTGSDTQYF; DNA: TGTGCCAGCAGCGATACAGGGTCGGATACGCAGTATTTT
V: TRBV7-6; size: .; J: TRBJ2-1; D: TRBD1; CDR3: CASRLTGSANNEQFF; DNA: TGTGCCAGCAGACTGACAGGGAGCGCCAACAATGAGCAGTTCTTC
V: TRBV6-1; size: .; J: TRBJ1-5; D: TRBD1; CDR3: CASSTDRGNQPQHF; DNA: TGTGCCAGCAGTACTGACAGGGGTAACCAGCCCCAGCATTTT
V: TRBV29-1; size: .; J: TRBJ1-1; D: TRBD1; CDR3: CSVSWTGRTNTEAFF; DNA: TGCAGCGTCTCTTGGACAGGCCGAACGAACACTGAAGCTTTCTTT
V: TRBV28; size: .; J: TRBJ2-7; D: TRBD2; CDR3: CASRHTMGLAGTYEQYF; DNA: TGTGCCAGCAGACACACTATGGGACTAGCGGGAACCTACGAGCAGTACTTC
V: TRBV5-1; size: .; J: TRBJ2-1; D: TRBD2; CDR3: CASSLAGSGRYNEQFF; DNA: TGCGCCAGCAGCTTGGCCGGTAGCGGGAGATACAATGAGCAGTTCTTC
V: TRBV9; size: few; J: TRBJ1-2; D: .; CDR3: CASSGEPWTTLAYGYTF; DNA: TGTGCCAGCAGCGGAGAACCTTGGACAACCCTCGCCTATGGCTACACCTTC
V: TRBV5-4; size: .; J: TRBJ2-3; D: .; CDR3: CASSDQGTTDTQYF; DNA: TGTGCCAGCAGCGATCAGGGTACGACGGATACGCAGTATTTT
V: TRBV28; size: once; J: TRBJ1-2; D: TRBD1; CDR3: CASSGGDRGAYGYTF; DNA: TGTGCCAGCAGTGGGGGGGACAGGGGGGCCTATGGCTACACCTTC
V: TRBV7-2; size: .; J: TRBJ2-1; D: TRBD2; CDR3: CASKIAGGPAEQFF; DNA: TGTGCCAGCAAAATAGCGGGAGGGCCTGCTGAGCAGTTCTTC